The next 16 T cell receptor beta chains were all read from a single sample in a study of blood T cell repertoires in COVID-19. Here immunoSEQ multiplex PCR was the method, and the copy in TCRdb shows in-frame clones only, minus some. The sample lists under 250,000 clones, approximately 85% occurring once. The sample comprised PBMCs or T cells enriched from blood (not recorded which). The receptors were gathered from a woman in her 50s with acute COVID-19.

To note about this clone: Other nucleotide sequences from this sample produce the same CDR3. The chain links TRBV12-3 or TRBV12-4 to TRBJ1-1; no firm D call. Between the trimmed V and J ends, which lost 2 bases and 1 base, there was a span of 5 bases. The CDR3 runs 13 residues. The CDR3 sequence is CASSLTENTEAFF. CDR3 nucleotides: TGTGCCAGCAGTTTAACAGAGAACACTGAAGCTTTCTTT.

This chain joins TRBV9 and TRBJ2-2, with TRBD1 as a possible D gene (5 bases). The CDR3 loop spans 13 amino acids. Trimming pared 8 bases from V and 6 bases from J, leaving 14 bases between. CDR1 and CDR2 (germline): SGDLS, YYNGEE. The CDR3 bases are TGTGCCAGAAGGGGATCGGAGTCCGGGGAGCTGTTTTTT. This gives the protein CARRGSESGELFF.

The chain employs TRBV18 and TRBJ1-6; no firm D call. This CDR3 has 13 residues. V lost 6 bases, J lost 14 bases, and 17 bases lay in between. CDR1 is KGHSH and CDR2 is LQKENI in the germline V gene. This CDR3 is CASSPPLEQALHF. The CDR3 region has the DNA TGTGCCAGCTCCCCCCCGCTTGAGCAGGCCCTCCACTTT.

The chain links TRBV6-5 to TRBJ1-2, with D tentatively TRBD1 (6 bases). The V gene's germline CDR1 is MNHEY and CDR2 SVGAGI. The CDR3 is 15 amino acids. V was cut by 7 bases and J by 6 bases, with 21 bases left in between. The CDR3 region is CASKDQHTGTDGYTF. DNA of the CDR3: TGTGCCAGCAAGGACCAACACACAGGGACGGATGGCTACACCTTC.

The chain links TRBV11-2 to TRBJ2-7; tentative D call: TRBD2 (5 bases). V shed 0 bases and J shed 1 base, with 10 bases lying between them. The CDR3 is 15 residues long. CDR1 and CDR2 (germline): SGHAT, FQNNGV. Here the CDR3 reads CASSLEFGESYEQYF. The CDR3 nucleotides are TGTGCCAGCAGCTTAGAATTCGGGGAATCCTACGAGCAGTACTTC.

This clone was found once. V and J are TRBV19 and TRBJ2-1, with 10 bases matching TRBD2. Trimming at V came to 4 bases and at J to 12 bases, leaving 6 bases not matched to a gene. Germline loops: CDR1 LNHDA, CDR2 SQIVND (reference sequence). The CDR3 runs 13 residues. DNA for the CDR3: TGTGCCAGTAGTAGTAAGCGGGGGGGCCGGCAGTTCTTC. Its protein is CASSSKRGGRQFF.

The chain recombines TRBV12-3 or TRBV12-4 with TRBJ1-1, with a possible D match to TRBD1 (5 bases). The CDR3 is 13 residues long. The ends were cut back, 4 bases at V and 4 bases at J, with 10 bases in the middle. CDR3 in amino acids: CASSYGGTTEAFF. The CDR3 nucleotides read TGTGCCAGCAGTTATGGAGGGACCACTGAAGCTTTCTTT.

V usage is TRBV4-1 and J usage is TRBJ1-5; possibly TRBD1 for D (5 bases). Germline loops: CDR1 MGHRA, CDR2 YSYEKL. The CDR3 spans 15 residues. Trimming shortened V by 0 bases and J by 4 bases, and 10 bases separated the two germline ends. The CDR3 region has the DNA TGCGCCAGCAGCCAAGATGCGGGACGGAATCAGCCCCAGCATTTT. Translating gives CASSQDAGRNQPQHF.

V gene TRBV7-8 combines with J gene TRBJ2-3; D perhaps matches TRBD2 (6 bases). The CDR3 is 13 residues long. The V end was cut by 4 bases, the J end by 4 bases, with 9 bases between. CDR1 is SGHVS and CDR2 is FQNEAQ in the germline V gene. The CDR3 sequence: CASSSGGADTQYF. The CDR3 DNA follows: TGTGCCAGCAGCTCCGGCGGGGCAGATACGCAGTATTTT.

The chain combines TRBV10-3 with TRBJ1-1; D is perhaps TRBD1 (6 bases). The CDR3 contains 16 residues. Germline-derived CDR1 and CDR2 are ENHRY and SYGVKD. V was shortened by 2 bases and J by 2 bases, with 15 bases between the two germline ends. CDR3 DNA: TGTGCCATCAGTGAGAAGACAACCAGGGGTAACACTGAAGCTTTCTTT. Its translation is CAISEKTTRGNTEAFF.

The chain uses TRBV21-1 and TRBJ2-4; TRBD1, the table's D call, was not compared with the DNA. TRBV21-1 is a known pseudogene. This CDR3 is 19 amino acids long. The CDR3 DNA sequence: TGTGCCAGCAGCAAAGAAAGGGCTGGACAGGAGGTAAACGAAAACATTCAGTACTTC. Protein sequence: CASSKERAGQEVNENIQYF.

This clone was counted a few times. The gene calls are TRBV5-1 and TRBJ1-3; 7 bases line up with TRBD1. This CDR3 is 17 amino acids long. The ends lost 0 bases at V and 1 base at J; junction bases unmatched: 7. CDR1 SGHRS and CDR2 YFSETQ come from the germline V gene. CDR3 residues: CASSLDGGGRSGNTIYF. The CDR3 DNA follows: TGCGCCAGCAGCTTGGATGGAGGGGGCAGATCTGGAAACACCATATATTTT.

The chain has TRBV7-2 and TRBJ2-1; 10 nucleotides agree with TRBD2. CDR3 size: 15 residues. V shed 2 bases and J 8 bases; nucleotides not matched to a gene: 6. Germline CDR1 reads SGHTA; CDR2 reads FQGNSA. The CDR3 DNA sequence: TGTGCCAGCAGCTTACAAGCGGGGGGGCGCCATGAGCAGTTCTTC. Its translation is CASSLQAGGRHEQFF.

The V call is TRBV6-5, the J call TRBJ2-2; TRBD2 aligns across 9 bases. Germline V lookup: CDR1 MNHEY, CDR2 SVGAGI. This CDR3 is 16 amino acids long. Trimming took 2 bases from V and 0 from J; bases not matched to a gene: 1. The CDR3 nucleotides are TGTGCCAGCAGTTACCGCGGGGGGGCGAACACCGGGGAGCTGTTTTTT. This gives the protein CASSYRGGANTGELFF.

This chain joins TRBV6-2 or TRBV6-3 and TRBJ1-5; 7 nucleotides agree with TRBD1. This CDR3 has 15 amino acids. With V trimmed by 6 bases and J by 5 bases, 10 bases remained unmatched. Germline lookup yields CDR1 MNHEY and CDR2 SVGEGT. The CDR3 sequence: CASSLQQGDYQPQHF. In DNA, the CDR3 is TGTGCCAGCAGCCTCCAGCAGGGGGACTATCAGCCCCAGCATTTT.

This clone was seen a handful of times. The rearrangement uses TRBV5-4 and TRBJ2-7; TRBD1 matches 10 bases. CDR3 size: 12 residues. Germline V gives CDR1 SGHNT, CDR2 YYREEE (reference sequence). Germline trimming cut 4 bases from V and 6 bases from J; bases unmatched to any gene: 1. The DNA for the CDR3 is TGTGCCAGCAGCGGGACAGGGGCCGAGCAGTACTTC. The encoded protein is CASSGTGAEQYF.